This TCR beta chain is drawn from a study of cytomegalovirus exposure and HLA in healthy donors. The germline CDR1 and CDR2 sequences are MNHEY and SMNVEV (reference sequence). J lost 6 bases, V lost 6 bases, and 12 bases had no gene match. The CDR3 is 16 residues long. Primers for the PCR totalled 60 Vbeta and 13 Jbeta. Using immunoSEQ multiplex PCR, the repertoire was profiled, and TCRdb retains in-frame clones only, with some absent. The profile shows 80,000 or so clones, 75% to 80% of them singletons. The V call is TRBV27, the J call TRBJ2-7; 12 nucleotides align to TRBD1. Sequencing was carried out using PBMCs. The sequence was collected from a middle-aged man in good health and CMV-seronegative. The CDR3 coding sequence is TGTGCCAGCAGAATGGGGGACAGGGGGCTGTCTGGCGAGCAGTACTTC. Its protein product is CASRMGDRGLSGEQYF.